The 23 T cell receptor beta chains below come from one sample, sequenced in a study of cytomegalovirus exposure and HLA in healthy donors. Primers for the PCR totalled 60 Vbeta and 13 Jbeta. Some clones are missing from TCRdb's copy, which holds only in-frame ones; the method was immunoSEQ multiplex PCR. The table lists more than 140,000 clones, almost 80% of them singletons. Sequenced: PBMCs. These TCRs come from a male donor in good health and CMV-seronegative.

CDR3 DNA: TGTGCCAGCAGTTACGGGCAGGGGGCGTCGTACGAGCAGTACTTC. It encodes CASSYGQGASYEQYF. The chain carries TRBV6-5 and TRBJ2-7, with 8 bases matching TRBD1. V lost 2 bases to trimming and J lost 4 bases; unmatched junction nucleotides: 7. Germline loops: CDR1 MNHEY, CDR2 SVGAGI. CDR3 size: 15 residues.

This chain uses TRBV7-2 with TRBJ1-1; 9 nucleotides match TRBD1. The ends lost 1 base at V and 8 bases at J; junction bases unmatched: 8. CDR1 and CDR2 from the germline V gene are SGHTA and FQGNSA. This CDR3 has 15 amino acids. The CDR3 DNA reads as TGTGCCAGCAGCTTAGGAGGACAGGGGTCGGAAGAAGCTTTCTTT. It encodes CASSLGGQGSEEAFF.

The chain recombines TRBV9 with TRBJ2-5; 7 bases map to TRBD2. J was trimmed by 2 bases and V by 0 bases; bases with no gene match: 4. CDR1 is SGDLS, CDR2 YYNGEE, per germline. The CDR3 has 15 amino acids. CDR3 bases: TGTGCCAGCAGCGTAGGTGGGAGGGTGCAAGAGACCCAGTACTTC. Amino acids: CASSVGGRVQETQYF.

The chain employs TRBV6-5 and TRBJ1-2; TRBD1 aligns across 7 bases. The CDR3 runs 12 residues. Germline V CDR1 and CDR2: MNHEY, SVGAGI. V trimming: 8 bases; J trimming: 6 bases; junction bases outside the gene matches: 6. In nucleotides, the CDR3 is TGTGCCAGCGGGCGACAGGGCGATGGCTACACCTTC. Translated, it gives CASGRQGDGYTF.

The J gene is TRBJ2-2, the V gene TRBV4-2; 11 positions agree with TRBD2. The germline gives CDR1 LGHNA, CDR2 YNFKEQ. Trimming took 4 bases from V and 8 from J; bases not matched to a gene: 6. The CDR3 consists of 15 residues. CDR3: CASSLLAGGLGELFF. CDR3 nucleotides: TGTGCCAGCAGCCTTTTAGCGGGGGGGTTGGGGGAGCTGTTTTTT.

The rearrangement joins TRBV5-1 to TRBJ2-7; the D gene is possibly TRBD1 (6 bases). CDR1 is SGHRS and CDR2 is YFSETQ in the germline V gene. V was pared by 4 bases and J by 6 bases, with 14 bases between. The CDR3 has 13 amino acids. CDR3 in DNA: TGCGCCAGCAGCCTGACAGGCTCGAGCGAGCAGTACTTC. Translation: CASSLTGSSEQYF.

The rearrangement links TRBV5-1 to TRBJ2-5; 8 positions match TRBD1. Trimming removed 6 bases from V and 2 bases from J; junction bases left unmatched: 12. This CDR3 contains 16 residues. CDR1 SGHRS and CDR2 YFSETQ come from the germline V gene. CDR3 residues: CASNPLRTGGQETQYF. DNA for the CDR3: TGCGCCAGCAATCCCCTTCGTACAGGGGGGCAAGAGACCCAGTACTTC. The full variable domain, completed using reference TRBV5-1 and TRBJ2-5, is KAGVTQTPRYLIKTRGQQVTLSCSPISGHRSVSWYQQTPGQGLQFLFEYFSETQRNKGNFPGRFSGRQFSNSRSEMNVSTLELGDSALYLCASNPLRTGGQETQYFGPGTRLLVL.

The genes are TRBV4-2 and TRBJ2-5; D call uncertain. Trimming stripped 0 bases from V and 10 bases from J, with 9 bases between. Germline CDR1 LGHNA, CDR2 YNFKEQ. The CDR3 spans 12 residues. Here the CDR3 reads CASSQDNSHQYF. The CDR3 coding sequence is TGTGCCAGCAGCCAAGATAACAGCCACCAGTACTTC.

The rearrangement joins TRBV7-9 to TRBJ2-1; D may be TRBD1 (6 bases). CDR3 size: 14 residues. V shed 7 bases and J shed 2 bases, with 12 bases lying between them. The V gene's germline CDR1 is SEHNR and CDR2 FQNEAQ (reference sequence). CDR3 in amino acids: CASTRDIAYNEQFF. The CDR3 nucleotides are TGTGCCAGCACCCGGGACATTGCCTACAATGAGCAGTTCTTC.

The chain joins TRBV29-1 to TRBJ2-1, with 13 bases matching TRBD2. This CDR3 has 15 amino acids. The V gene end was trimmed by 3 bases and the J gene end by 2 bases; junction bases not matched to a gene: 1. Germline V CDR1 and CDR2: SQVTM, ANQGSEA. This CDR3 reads CSVDGTSGAYNEQFF. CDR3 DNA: TGCAGCGTTGATGGGACTAGCGGGGCCTACAATGAGCAGTTCTTC.

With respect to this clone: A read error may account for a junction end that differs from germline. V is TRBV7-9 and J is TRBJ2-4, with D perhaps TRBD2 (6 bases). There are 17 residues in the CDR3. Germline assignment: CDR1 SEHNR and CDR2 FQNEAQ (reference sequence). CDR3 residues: CDSSDGIRGTPGNIQYF. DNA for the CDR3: TGTGACAGCAGCGACGGCATACGGGGGACCCCGGGAAACATTCAGTACTTC. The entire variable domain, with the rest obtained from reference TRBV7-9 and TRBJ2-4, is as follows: DTGVSQNPRHKITKRGQNVTFRCDPISEHNRLYWYRQTLGQGPEFLTYFQNEAQLEKSRLLSDRFSAERPKGSFSTLEIQRTEQGDSAMYLCDSSDGIRGTPGNIQYFGAGTRLSVL.

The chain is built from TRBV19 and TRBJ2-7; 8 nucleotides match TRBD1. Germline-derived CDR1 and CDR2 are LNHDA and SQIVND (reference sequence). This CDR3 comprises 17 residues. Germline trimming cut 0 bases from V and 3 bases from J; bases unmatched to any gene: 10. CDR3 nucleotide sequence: TGTGCCAGTAGTATAGATCGTGGACAGGGTCACTACTACGAGCAGTACTTC. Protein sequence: CASSIDRGQGHYYEQYF.

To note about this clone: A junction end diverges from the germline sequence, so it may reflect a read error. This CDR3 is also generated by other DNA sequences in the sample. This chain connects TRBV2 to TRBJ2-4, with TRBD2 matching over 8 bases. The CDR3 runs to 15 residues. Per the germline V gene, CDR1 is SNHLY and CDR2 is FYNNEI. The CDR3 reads CASSGASGGPNIQYF. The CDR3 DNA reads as TGTGCCAGCAGTGGTGCAAGCGGGGGCCCAAACATTCAATACTTC.

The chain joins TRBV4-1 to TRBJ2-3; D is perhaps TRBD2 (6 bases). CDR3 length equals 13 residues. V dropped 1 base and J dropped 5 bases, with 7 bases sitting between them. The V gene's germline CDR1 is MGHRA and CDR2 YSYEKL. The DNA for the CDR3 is TGCGCCAGCAGCCAAGGCGGGGAAGATACGCAGTATTTT. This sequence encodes CASSQGGEDTQYF.

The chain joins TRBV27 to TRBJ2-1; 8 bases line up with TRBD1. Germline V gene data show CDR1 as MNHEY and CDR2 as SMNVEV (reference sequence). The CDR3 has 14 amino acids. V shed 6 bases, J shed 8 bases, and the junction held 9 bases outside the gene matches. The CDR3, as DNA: TGTGCCAGCAGCTTCCTTACAGGGGGTTATGAGCAGTTCTTC. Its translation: CASSFLTGGYEQFF.

This CDR3 reads CASSPATGGSTEAFF. CDR3 nucleotides: TGTGCCAGCTCCCCTGCAACAGGGGGGAGCACTGAAGCTTTCTTT. The rearrangement uses TRBV18 and TRBJ1-1; 8 nucleotides align to TRBD1. Germline CDR1 reads KGHSH; CDR2 reads LQKENI. The V and J ends lost 6 bases and 4 bases, in that order; junction bases with no gene match: 10. The CDR3 has 15 residues. Together with reference TRBV18 and TRBJ1-1, the CDR3 gives the full variable domain: NAGVMQNPRHLVRRRGQEARLRCSPMKGHSHVYWYRQLPEEGLKFMVYLQKENIIDESGMPKERFSAEFPKEGPSILRIQQVVRGDSAAYFCASSPATGGSTEAFFGQGTRLTVV.

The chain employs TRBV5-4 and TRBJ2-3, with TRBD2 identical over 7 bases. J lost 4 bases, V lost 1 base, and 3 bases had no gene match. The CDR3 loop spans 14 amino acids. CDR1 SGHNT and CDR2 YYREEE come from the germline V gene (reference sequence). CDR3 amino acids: CASSLTSAPDTQYF. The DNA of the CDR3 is TGTGCCAGCAGCTTGACTAGCGCCCCAGATACGCAGTATTTT.

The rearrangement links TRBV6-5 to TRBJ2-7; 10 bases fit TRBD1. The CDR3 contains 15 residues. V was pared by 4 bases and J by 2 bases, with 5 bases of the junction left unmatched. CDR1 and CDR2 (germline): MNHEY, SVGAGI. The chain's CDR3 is CASSWGTGAAYEQYF. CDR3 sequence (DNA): TGTGCCAGCAGTTGGGGGACAGGGGCTGCCTACGAGCAGTACTTC.

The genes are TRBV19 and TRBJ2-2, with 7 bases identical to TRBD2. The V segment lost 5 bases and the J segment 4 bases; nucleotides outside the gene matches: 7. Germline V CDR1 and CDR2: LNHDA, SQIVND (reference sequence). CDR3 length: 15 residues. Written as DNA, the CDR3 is TGTGCCAGTAGTGACCCGCGGGGGAGCACCGGGGAGCTGTTTTTT. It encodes CASSDPRGSTGELFF.

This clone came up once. In nucleotides, the CDR3 is TGTGCCAGCAGCCCAGGAGGGCGGACCGGGGAGCTGTTTTTT. Protein sequence: CASSPGGRTGELFF. The chain uses TRBV9 and TRBJ2-2; D possibly corresponds to TRBD2 (6 bases). Germline loops: CDR1 SGDLS, CDR2 YYNGEE. Deletions cut 4 bases from V and 5 bases from J, with 12 bases between. The CDR3 is 14 amino acids.

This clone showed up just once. CDR3 in DNA: TGTGCCAGCAGCTCTCCGGGTGCCGGGCCCCAGCATTTT. Translation gives CASSSPGAGPQHF. This sequence joins TRBV7-2 and TRBJ1-5; D not resolved. V gave up 4 bases and J gave up 9 bases, with 13 bases separating them. The CDR3 is 13 residues long. Germline values: CDR1 SGHTA, CDR2 FQGNSA.

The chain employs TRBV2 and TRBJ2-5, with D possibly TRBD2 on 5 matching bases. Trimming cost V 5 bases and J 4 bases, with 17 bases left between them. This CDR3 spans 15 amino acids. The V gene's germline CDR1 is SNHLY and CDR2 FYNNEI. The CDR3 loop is CASSPREGPRETQYF. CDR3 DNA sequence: TGTGCCAGCAGTCCCCGAGAGGGCCCTCGAGAGACCCAGTACTTC.

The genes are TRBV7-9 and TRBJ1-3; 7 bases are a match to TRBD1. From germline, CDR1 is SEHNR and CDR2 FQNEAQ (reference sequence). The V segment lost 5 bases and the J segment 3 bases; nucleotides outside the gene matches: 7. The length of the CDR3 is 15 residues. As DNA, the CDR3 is TGTGCCAGCAGCCGGGACAGCTTATTTGGAAACACCATATATTTT. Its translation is CASSRDSLFGNTIYF.